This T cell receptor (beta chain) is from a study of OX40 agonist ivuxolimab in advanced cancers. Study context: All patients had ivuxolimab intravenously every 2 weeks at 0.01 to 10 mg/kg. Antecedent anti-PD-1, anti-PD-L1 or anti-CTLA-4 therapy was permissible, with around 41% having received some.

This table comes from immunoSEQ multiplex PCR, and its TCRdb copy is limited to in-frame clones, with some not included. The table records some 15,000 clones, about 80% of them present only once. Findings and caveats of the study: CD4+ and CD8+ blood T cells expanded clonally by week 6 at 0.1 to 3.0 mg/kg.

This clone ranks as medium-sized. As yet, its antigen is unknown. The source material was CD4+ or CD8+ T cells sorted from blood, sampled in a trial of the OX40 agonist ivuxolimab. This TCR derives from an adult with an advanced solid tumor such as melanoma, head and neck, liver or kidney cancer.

The CDR3 DNA sequence: TGTGCCAGCAGCTTGGACAATATGAACACTGAAGCTTTCTTT. This translates into CASSLDNMNTEAFF. V is TRBV7-6 and J is TRBJ1-1; D may be TRBD1 (5 bases). V was pared by 3 bases and J by 0 bases, with 8 bases between. Looked up from germline, CDR1 is SGHVS and CDR2 is FNYEAQ. There are 14 residues in the CDR3.